This TCR beta chain stems from a study of blood T cell repertoires in COVID-19. This clone counts as medium-sized. V lost 6 bases and J lost 0, with 6 bases in between. The CDR3 runs 12 residues. Germline CDR1 KGHSY, CDR2 FQNENV. Sequenced by immunoSEQ multiplex PCR; TCRdb stores in-frame clones only, minus some. The data contain 53,000 or so clones, more than 90% of them singletons. This clonotype originated in a human donor in a cohort sampled during active COVID-19. The gene calls are TRBV16 and TRBJ2-7; D gene ambiguous. Input material: peripheral blood. The CDR3 spells CASRQSSYEQYF. CDR3 in DNA: TGTGCCAGCAGACAGTCCTCCTACGAGCAGTACTTC.